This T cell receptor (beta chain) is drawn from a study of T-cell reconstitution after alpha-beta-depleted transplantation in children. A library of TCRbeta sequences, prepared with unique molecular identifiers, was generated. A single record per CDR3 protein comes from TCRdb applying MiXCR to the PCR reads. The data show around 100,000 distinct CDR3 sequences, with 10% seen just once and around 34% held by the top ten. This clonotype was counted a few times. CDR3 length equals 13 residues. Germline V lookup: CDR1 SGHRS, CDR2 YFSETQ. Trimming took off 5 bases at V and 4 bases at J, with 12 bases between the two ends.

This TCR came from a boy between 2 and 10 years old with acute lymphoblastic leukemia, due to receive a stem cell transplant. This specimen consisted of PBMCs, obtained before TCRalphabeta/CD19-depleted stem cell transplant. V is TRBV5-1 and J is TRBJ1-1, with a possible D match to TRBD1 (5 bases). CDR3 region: CASSSMGTTEAFF. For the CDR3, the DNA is TGCGCCAGCAGTTCTATGGGGACCACTGAAGCTTTCTTT.